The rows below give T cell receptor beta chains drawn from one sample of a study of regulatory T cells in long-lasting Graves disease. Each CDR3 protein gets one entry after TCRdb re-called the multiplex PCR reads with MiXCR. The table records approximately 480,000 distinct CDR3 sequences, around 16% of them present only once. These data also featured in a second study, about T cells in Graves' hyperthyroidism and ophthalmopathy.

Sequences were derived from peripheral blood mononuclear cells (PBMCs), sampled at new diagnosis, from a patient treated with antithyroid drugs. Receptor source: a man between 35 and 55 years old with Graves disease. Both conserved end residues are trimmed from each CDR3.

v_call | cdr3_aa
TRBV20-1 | SAIPQNQETQY
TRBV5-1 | ASSLATGGAINEQF
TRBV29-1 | SVDFLAGYNEQF
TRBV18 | ASSPGEEDTQY
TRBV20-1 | SAVGEEEASNQPQH
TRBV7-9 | ASSLVRGGRFGAYEQY
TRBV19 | ASRKGTGGAGTQY
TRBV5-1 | ASSPGAPLAETGELF
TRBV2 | ASSELASGSDEQF
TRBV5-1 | ASSPTVVEGKTQY
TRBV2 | ASSEQGASYGYT
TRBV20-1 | RASPADSYNEQF
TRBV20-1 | SARYDEAF
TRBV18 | ASSPNDLDTQY
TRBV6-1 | ASSRGHTNTGELF
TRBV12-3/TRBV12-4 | ASSFQTLGDTEAF
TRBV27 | ASKPDWGTNVLT
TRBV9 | ASSLGLAGRDEQY
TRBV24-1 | ATSDPGDTLETQY
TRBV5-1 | ASSPLTSPSFGELF
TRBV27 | ASGFVQGYEQY
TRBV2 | ASSSPGLAEETQY
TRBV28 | ASSLTDRGTQY
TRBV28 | ASSSGQGTTHGYT
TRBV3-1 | ASSQETGMNTEAF
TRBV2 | ASTGLLYEQY
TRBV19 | ASSIDLGSEQY
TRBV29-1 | SVEVDVGAPLYNEQF
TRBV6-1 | ASGGAGAQY
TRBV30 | AWSRKAPRTVTDTQY
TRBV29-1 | STYGGPYGYT
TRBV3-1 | ASSQAVVPYEQY
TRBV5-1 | ASSLWQREFDTGELF
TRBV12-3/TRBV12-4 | ASSPGGAGNQPQH
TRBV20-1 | SAFRQGDQPQH
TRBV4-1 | ASSQGENDEQY
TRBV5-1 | ASSLGQARMNTEAF
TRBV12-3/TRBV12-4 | ASNQNYNEQF
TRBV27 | ASSPLTGTGNYGYT
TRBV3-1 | ASSQEGAGGGETQY
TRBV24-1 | ATSDLQLGGPTPSYEQY
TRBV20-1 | SASNPGLSTYEQY
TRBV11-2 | ASSSRGLANPGELF
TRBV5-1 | ASSLVSGSYNEQF
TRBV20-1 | SARLGGETQY
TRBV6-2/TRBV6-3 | ASSEYVITSTDTQY
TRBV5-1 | ASSLGGENYEQY